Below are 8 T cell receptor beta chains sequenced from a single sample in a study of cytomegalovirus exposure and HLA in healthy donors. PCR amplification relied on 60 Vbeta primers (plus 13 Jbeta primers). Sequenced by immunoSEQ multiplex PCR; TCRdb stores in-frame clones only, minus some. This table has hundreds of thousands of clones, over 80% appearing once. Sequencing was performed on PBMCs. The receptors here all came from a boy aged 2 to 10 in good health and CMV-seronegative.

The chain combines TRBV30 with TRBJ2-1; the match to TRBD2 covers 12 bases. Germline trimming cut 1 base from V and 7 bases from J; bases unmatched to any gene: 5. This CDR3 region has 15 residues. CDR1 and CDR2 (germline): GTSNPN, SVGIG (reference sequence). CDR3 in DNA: TGTGCCTGGAGTGCTAGCGGGGGGGTGGTAAATGAGCAGTTCTTC. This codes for CAWSASGGVVNEQFF.

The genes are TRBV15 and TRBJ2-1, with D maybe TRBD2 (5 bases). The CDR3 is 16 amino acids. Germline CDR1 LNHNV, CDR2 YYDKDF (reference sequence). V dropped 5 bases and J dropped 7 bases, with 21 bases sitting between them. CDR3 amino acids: CATSLRRRVPSNEQFF. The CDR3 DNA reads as TGTGCCACCAGCCTCAGGAGGCGGGTTCCTTCGAATGAGCAGTTCTTC.

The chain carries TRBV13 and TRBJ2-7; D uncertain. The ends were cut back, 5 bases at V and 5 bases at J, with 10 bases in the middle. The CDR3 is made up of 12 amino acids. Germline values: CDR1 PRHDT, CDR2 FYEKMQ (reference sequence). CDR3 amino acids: CASSRGSHEQYF. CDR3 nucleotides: TGTGCCAGCAGCCGAGGATCTCACGAGCAGTACTTC. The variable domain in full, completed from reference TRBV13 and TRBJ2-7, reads AAGVIQSPRHLIKEKRETATLKCYPIPRHDTVYWYQQGPGQDPQFLISFYEKMQSDKGSIPDRFSAQQFSDYHSELNMSSLELGDSALYFCASSRGSHEQYFGPGTRLTVT.

DNA for the CDR3: TGTGCCAGCAGTAACCCGTCAGACTTCATGAACACTGAAGCTTTCTTT. Translated, it gives CASSNPSDFMNTEAFF. The chain uses TRBV28 and TRBJ1-1; D unclear. The CDR3 has 16 residues. The V and J ends lost 5 bases and 0 bases respectively, with 16 bases between them. Per germline, CDR1 MDHEN and CDR2 SYDVKM.

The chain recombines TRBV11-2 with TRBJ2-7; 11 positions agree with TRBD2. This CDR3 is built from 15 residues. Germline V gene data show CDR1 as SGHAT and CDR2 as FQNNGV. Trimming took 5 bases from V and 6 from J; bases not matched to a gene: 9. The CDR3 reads CASSLGTSGPAEQYF. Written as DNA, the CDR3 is TGTGCCAGCAGCCTGGGGACTAGCGGTCCTGCCGAGCAGTACTTC.

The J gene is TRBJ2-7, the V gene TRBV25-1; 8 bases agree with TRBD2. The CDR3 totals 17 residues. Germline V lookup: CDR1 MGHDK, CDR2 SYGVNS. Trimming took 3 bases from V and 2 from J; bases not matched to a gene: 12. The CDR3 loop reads CASSEWGSRREAYEQYF. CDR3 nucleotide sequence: TGTGCCAGCAGTGAGTGGGGTTCGAGGCGGGAGGCCTACGAGCAGTACTTC.

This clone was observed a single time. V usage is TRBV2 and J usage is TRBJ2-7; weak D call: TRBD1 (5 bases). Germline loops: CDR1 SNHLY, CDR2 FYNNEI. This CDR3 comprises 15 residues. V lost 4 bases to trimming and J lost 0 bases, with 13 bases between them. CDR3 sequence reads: CASSVLGATSYEQYF. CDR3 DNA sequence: TGTGCCAGCAGTGTTTTAGGGGCGACCTCCTACGAGCAGTACTTC.

CDR3 sequence: CASQPTGANNEKLFF. In nucleotides, the CDR3 is TGTGCCAGCCAACCTACTGGGGCCAATAATGAAAAACTGTTTTTT. This chain links TRBV5-6 with TRBJ1-4, with D tentatively TRBD1 (5 bases). V was cut by 7 bases and J by 4 bases, with 17 bases left in between. CDR1 and CDR2 from the germline V gene are SGHDT and YYEEEE. The CDR3 loop spans 15 amino acids.